This T cell receptor (beta chain) was identified in a study of cytomegalovirus exposure and HLA in healthy donors. Study in general: Early released data had around 89 million unique TCRs, all coming from HLA-typed donors. Study results and limitations: Cytomegalovirus-associated TCR beta chains were listed, numbering 150 to 200. Follow-up analysis later connected one missense variant in DCLRE1C with trimming of TCR beta V- and J-genes.

Only a few counts were recorded for this clone. What it binds is unknown. The junction departs from the called germline gene at one end, perhaps through a read error. Germline V lookup: CDR1 SGHNT, CDR2 YYREEE (reference sequence). This CDR3 has 14 residues. The primer mix had 60 Vbeta and 13 Jbeta primers. The table came from immunoSEQ multiplex PCR; TCRdb's copy has only in-frame clones and leaves some out. The sample contains roughly 150,000 clones, about four fifths of which appear only once. The sequencing sample was made of PBMCs. The sequence was collected from a male donor in good health and CMV-seropositive. The V and J genes are TRBV5-4 and TRBJ2-4; a possible D gene is TRBD2 (5 bases). The CDR3 sequence is CASSFELAKNSQYF. The CDR3, as DNA: TGTGCCAGCAGCTTTGAGCTAGCCAAAAACAGTCAGTACTTC.